The 15 T cell receptor beta chains in this list originate from one sample, sequenced in a study of T-cell memory formation after mild COVID-19. TCRdb processed the 5' RACE reads anew with MiXCR; each CDR3 protein has one entry. This sample has 450,000 to 650,000 distinct CDR3 sequences, with approximately 19% found just once. Source material: PBMCs or a T cell subset sorted from them (not recorded which). The receptors derive from an adult woman who had mild COVID-19 (a few samples of this study predate the infection). Cell type and time point are not known.

This clonotype was seen many times. The gene calls are TRBV6-5 and TRBJ2-1; D not certain. With 4 bases removed from V and 6 bases from J, the gap between germline ends came to 16 bases. Germline CDR1 MNHEY, CDR2 SVGAGI. CDR3 size: 15 residues. This chain's CDR3 is CASSSRARFFNEQFF. The CDR3 nucleotides read TGTGCCAGCAGTTCCCGGGCCAGATTTTTCAATGAGCAGTTCTTC.

The chain recombines TRBV7-6 with TRBJ2-3; 10 nucleotides line up with TRBD2. Germline V gene lookup returns CDR1 SGHVS and CDR2 FNYEAQ. CDR3 length: 15 residues. V shed 5 bases and J 7 bases; nucleotides not matched to a gene: 9. Written as DNA, the CDR3 is TGTGCCAGCAGCCCATCTAGCGGGAGTATGAATACGCAGTATTTT. It is translated as CASSPSSGSMNTQYF.

V and J are TRBV12-2 and TRBJ1-3. TRBV12-2 is a documented pseudogene. The CDR3 is 16 residues long. CDR3 DNA sequence: TGTGCAAGTCCCCCGCACTCTGGCCTCTCTGGAAACACCATATATTTT. Translating it yields CASPPHSGLSGNTIYF.

V and J are TRBV15 and TRBJ2-7; either TRBD1 or TRBD2 may fit D (5 bases each). The V gene lost 1 base and the J gene lost 2 bases, with 12 bases spanning the gap. Germline CDR1 LNHNV, CDR2 YYDKDF (reference sequence). CDR3 length equals 15 residues. Here the CDR3 DNA reads TGTGCCACCAGCAGAGGGGACGGAGGAGCCTACGAGCAGTACTTC. It is translated as CATSRGDGGAYEQYF.

This clonotype was recorded many times. This chain joins TRBV5-5 and TRBJ2-5; no definite D call. In germline, CDR1 is SGHKS, CDR2 YYEKEE (reference sequence). Trimming removed 3 bases at V and 5 bases at J, with 17 bases between. This CDR3 has 15 amino acids. The CDR3 DNA is TGTGCCAGCAGCTCCCGCCGGAGTATGGGGGAGACCCAGTACTTC. It specifies CASSSRRSMGETQYF.

The table lists this clonotype with a few counts. The chain employs TRBV7-3 and TRBJ2-3; 9 positions match TRBD1. J was trimmed by 3 bases and V by 4 bases; bases with no gene match: 8. The CDR3 loop spans 16 amino acids. Looked up from germline, CDR1 is SGHTA and CDR2 is FQGTGA. The CDR3 DNA is TGTGCCAGCAGCTCACAAGGGACAGGGCGAACAGATACGCAGTATTTT. Amino acids: CASSSQGTGRTDTQYF.

The genes are TRBV15 and TRBJ2-2; 8 positions agree with TRBD1. Germline V gene data show CDR1 as LNHNV and CDR2 as YYDKDF (reference sequence). CDR3 size: 15 residues. J gave up 5 bases and V 5 bases, and 7 bases lay outside the gene matches. Here the CDR3 DNA reads TGTGCCACCAGCCACAGGGGGTATAGAACCGGGGAGCTGTTTTTT. Amino acid sequence: CATSHRGYRTGELFF.

This clonotype was seen a few times. The chain is built from TRBV18 and TRBJ1-1; D possibly corresponds to TRBD1 (6 bases). This CDR3 has 12 amino acids. The V gene's germline CDR1 is KGHSH and CDR2 LQKENI. Trimming stripped 6 bases from V and 6 bases from J, with 11 bases between. CDR3 protein: CASSHRVPEAFF. CDR3 nucleotide sequence: TGTGCCAGCTCCCACAGGGTACCTGAAGCTTTCTTT.

In this sample, this clonotype turned up a few times. The gene calls are TRBV6-2 or TRBV6-3 and TRBJ2-2; 13 positions agree with TRBD2. Germline CDR1 is MNHEY and CDR2 is SVGEGT. Germline trimming cut 11 bases from V and 6 bases from J; bases unmatched to any gene: 3. This CDR3 has 13 residues. The CDR3 DNA follows: TGTGCCGCGGGACTAGCGGGATCCGGGGAGCTGTTTTTT. It translates to CAAGLAGSGELFF.

In this sample, this clonotype turned up a few times. The J gene is TRBJ2-7, the V gene TRBV18; 7 nucleotides agree with TRBD2. J gave up 6 bases and V 4 bases, and 6 bases lay outside the gene matches. The CDR3 consists of 13 residues. Germline V gives CDR1 KGHSH, CDR2 LQKENI. The CDR3 spells CASSRREPGEQYF. CDR3 DNA: TGTGCCAGCTCACGGCGGGAGCCGGGCGAGCAGTACTTC.

V usage is TRBV12-5 and J usage is TRBJ2-5; 8 positions agree with TRBD1. Germline loops: CDR1 LGHNT, CDR2 FRNRAP. The V and J ends lost 5 bases and 5 bases, in that order; junction bases with no gene match: 10. The CDR3 totals 15 residues. The CDR3 region is CASGQPGTGGETQYF. The DNA of the CDR3 is TGTGCTAGTGGTCAACCAGGGACAGGCGGTGAGACCCAGTACTTC.

This clonotype was seen at least ten times. The chain is built from TRBV5-5 and TRBJ2-1; a weak D match, TRBD2 (5 bases). Per germline, CDR1 SGHKS and CDR2 YYEKEE (reference sequence). The CDR3 runs to 13 residues. The V end was cut by 3 bases, the J end by 5 bases, with 9 bases between. The CDR3 nucleotides are TGTGCCAGCAGCTCGAGGCGGGACAATGAGCAGTTCTTC. Its protein product is CASSSRRDNEQFF. The whole variable domain, filled in from reference TRBV5-5 and TRBJ2-1, reads DAGVTQSPTHLIKTRGQQVTLRCSPISGHKSVSWYQQVLGQGPQFIFQYYEKEERGRGNFPDRFSARQFPNYSSELNVNALLLGDSALYLCASSSRRDNEQFFGPGTRLTVL.

This clonotype has more than one count but fewer than ten. The chain uses TRBV20-1 and TRBJ2-2; TRBD2 is a possible D gene (6 bases). Trimming pared 5 bases from V and 3 bases from J, leaving 16 bases between. CDR1 is DFQATT, CDR2 SNEGSKA, per germline (reference sequence). This CDR3 contains 15 residues. The CDR3 DNA is TGCAGTGCTGTGCTTCGGGAGTTGGACACCGGGGAGCTGTTTTTT. Translation: CSAVLRELDTGELFF.

This clonotype was found a few times. J is TRBJ2-1 and V is TRBV7-8; D gene uncertain. The CDR3 extends over 15 amino acids. Germline CDR1 SGHVS, CDR2 FQNEAQ. The V end lost 3 bases, the J end lost 5 bases, and 14 bases lay between the germline ends. The CDR3 region is CASSFRRLRDNEQFF. As DNA, the CDR3 is TGTGCCAGCAGCTTTAGACGGTTGAGAGACAATGAGCAGTTCTTC.

This clonotype appeared many times. The CDR3, as DNA: TGTGCCAGCAGCCCCCCCGTGAGTGCCTCAAGCTCCTACAATGAGCAGTTCTTC. Its translation is CASSPPVSASSSYNEQFF. The chain couples TRBV7-9 to TRBJ2-1; D not certain. In germline, CDR1 is SEHNR, CDR2 FQNEAQ (reference sequence). The CDR3 extends over 18 amino acids. V gave up 5 bases and J gave up 0 bases, with 20 bases separating them. The whole variable domain, remainder taken from reference TRBV7-9 and TRBJ2-1, is DTGVSQNPRHKITKRGQNVTFRCDPISEHNRLYWYRQTLGQGPEFLTYFQNEAQLEKSRLLSDRFSAERPKGSFSTLEIQRTEQGDSAMYLCASSPPVSASSSYNEQFFGPGTRLTVL.